Listed below are T cell receptor beta chains from one sample, sequenced in a study of blood T cell repertoires in COVID-19. Assay: immunoSEQ multiplex PCR; the TCRdb copy retains only in-frame clones and omits some. Seen here are roughly 160,000 clones, about 85% observed once, and the top ten hold about 6.9%. The sequenced material came from peripheral blood. The receptors stem from a man older than 75 with COVID-19, enrolled during active disease. Each CDR3 is given with its conserved first and last residue. D genes are given only for firm matches. Size values are once, few and many counts, or a class for expanded clones, and some rows have none.

d_gene: -; abundance: -; v_gene: TRBV6-5; j_gene: TRBJ1-4; CDR3nt: TGTGCCAGCAGTTACAGGGGGGGCGCGGGGGAAAAACTGTTTTTT; CDR3aa: CASSYRGGAGEKLFF
d_gene: TRBD2; abundance: -; v_gene: TRBV27; j_gene: TRBJ2-5; CDR3nt: TGTGCCAGCAGTCCCCGGGGGGGCCGGGGACAAGAGACCCAGTACTTC; CDR3aa: CASSPRGGRGQETQYF
d_gene: -; abundance: -; v_gene: TRBV19; j_gene: TRBJ1-2; CDR3nt: TGTGCCAGTAGTATCAATCATTATGGCTACACCTTC; CDR3aa: CASSINHYGYTF
d_gene: -; abundance: -; v_gene: TRBV4-2; j_gene: TRBJ1-5; CDR3nt: TGTGCCAGCAGCCCCTCGACAGGCCGTCATCAGCCCCAGCATTTT; CDR3aa: CASSPSTGRHQPQHF
d_gene: -; abundance: -; v_gene: TRBV12-5; j_gene: TRBJ1-2; CDR3nt: TGTGCTAGTGGTTCAGGGACATCTAACTATGGCTACACCTTC; CDR3aa: CASGSGTSNYGYTF
d_gene: -; abundance: -; v_gene: TRBV20-1; j_gene: TRBJ1-2; CDR3nt: TGCAGTGCTAGTGAGGGGCGATCTTATGGCTACACCTTC; CDR3aa: CSASEGRSYGYTF
d_gene: -; abundance: -; v_gene: TRBV6-1; j_gene: TRBJ1-5; CDR3nt: TGTGCCAGCAGTGAAGAGTTAACAGGAAGCGATCAGCCCCAGCATTTT; CDR3aa: CASSEELTGSDQPQHF
d_gene: TRBD1; abundance: -; v_gene: TRBV27; j_gene: TRBJ1-2; CDR3nt: TGTGCCAGCAGTCCCGGGACAGGGGGGTACTATGGCTACACCTTC; CDR3aa: CASSPGTGGYYGYTF
d_gene: -; abundance: -; v_gene: TRBV6-4; j_gene: TRBJ2-3; CDR3nt: TGTGCCAGCAGTGAAGGGGCGAGCACAGATACGCAGTATTTT; CDR3aa: CASSEGASTDTQYF
d_gene: -; abundance: once; v_gene: TRBV4-2; j_gene: TRBJ2-4; CDR3nt: TGTGCCAGCAGCCAAGATCCCCTCCAGGTTCTAGCCAAAAACATTCAGTACTTC; CDR3aa: CASSQDPLQVLAKNIQYF
d_gene: -; abundance: once; v_gene: TRBV11-1; j_gene: TRBJ1-1; CDR3nt: TGTGCCAGCAGCCCGTACAGGACAGCCAACACTGAAGCTTTCTTT; CDR3aa: CASSPYRTANTEAFF
d_gene: -; abundance: -; v_gene: TRBV2; j_gene: TRBJ1-1; CDR3nt: TGTGCCAGCAAGGCCAGGAATATAGACACTGAAGCTTTCTTT; CDR3aa: CASKARNIDTEAFF
d_gene: -; abundance: once; v_gene: TRBV6-2/TRBV6-3; j_gene: TRBJ1-5; CDR3nt: TGTGCCAGCAGCCTGAACAGGTTGGAGTACAATCAGCCCCAGCATTTT; CDR3aa: CASSLNRLEYNQPQHF
d_gene: -; abundance: -; v_gene: TRBV5-1; j_gene: TRBJ2-2; CDR3nt: TGCGCCAGCAGCTTGATTCCGGGGGCGAACACCGGGGAGCTGTTTTTT; CDR3aa: CASSLIPGANTGELFF
d_gene: -; abundance: -; v_gene: TRBV9; j_gene: TRBJ1-3; CDR3nt: TGTGCCAGCACCCAAGGGGGGGTTGGAAACACCATATATTTT; CDR3aa: CASTQGGVGNTIYF